The T cell receptor (beta chain) described here comes from a study of T cell clonotyping in hematopoietic cell transplantation. Study details: Recipient blood drawn about 28 days pretransplant and days 30, 100, 180 after.

Libraries were prepared by immunoSEQ multiplex PCR; TCRdb keeps only in-frame clonotypes and omits some of them. In the table there are approximately 8,400 clones, about 89% of which are singletons. Overall study results and limits: At the given depth, recipient repertoires were over 95% de novo clonotypes. No sorting was done, leaving CD4 and CD8 contributions mixed. Pathologically expanded recipient clonotypes increased progressively from day 30 to day 180 as diversity fell.

As to this clone: Its antigen is undetermined.

The sequence was obtained from a male patient between 55 and 70 years old who had an allogeneic stem cell transplant from a related donor, so the T cells may come from the graft donor. Some clones in this sample may be carry-over from other donors' samples. The input for sequencing was peripheral blood mononuclear cells, taken at the time of graft-versus-host disease after allogeneic stem cell transplant.

Written as DNA, the CDR3 is TGTGCCAGCAGGGTGGGCATTCGAGGGGGCTATTCACCCCTCCACTTT. It yields the protein CASRVGIRGGYSPLHF. J is TRBJ1-6 and V is TRBV28; 7 bases agree with TRBD1. This CDR3 contains 16 residues. Per germline, CDR1 MDHEN and CDR2 SYDVKM. With 6 bases clipped from V and 8 bases from J, the junction kept 13 bases outside the gene matches. The variable domain in full, completed from reference TRBV28 and TRBJ1-6, reads DVKVTQSSRYLVKRTGEKVFLECVQDMDHENMFWYRQDPGLGLRLIYFSYDVKMKEKGDIPEGYSVSREKKERFSLILESASTNQTSMYLCASRVGIRGGYSPLHFGNGTRLTVT.